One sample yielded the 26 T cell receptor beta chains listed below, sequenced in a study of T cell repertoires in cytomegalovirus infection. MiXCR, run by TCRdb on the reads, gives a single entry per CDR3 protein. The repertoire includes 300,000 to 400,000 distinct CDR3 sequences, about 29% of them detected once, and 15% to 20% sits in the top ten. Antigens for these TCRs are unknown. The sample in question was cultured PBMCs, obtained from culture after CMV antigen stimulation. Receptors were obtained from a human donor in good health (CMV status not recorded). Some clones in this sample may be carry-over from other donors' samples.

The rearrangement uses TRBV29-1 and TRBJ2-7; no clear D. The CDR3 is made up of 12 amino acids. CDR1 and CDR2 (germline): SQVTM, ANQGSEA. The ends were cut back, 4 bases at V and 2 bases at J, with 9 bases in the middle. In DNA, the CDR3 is TGCAGCGTTGCTGGGCGCGCCTACGAGCAGTACTTC. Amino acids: CSVAGRAYEQYF.

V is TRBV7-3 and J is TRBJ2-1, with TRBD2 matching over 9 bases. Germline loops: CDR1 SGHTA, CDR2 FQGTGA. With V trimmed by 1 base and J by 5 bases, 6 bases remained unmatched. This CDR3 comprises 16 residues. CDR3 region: CASSLRGSGSHNEQFF. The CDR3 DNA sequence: TGTGCCAGCAGCTTAAGGGGTAGCGGGAGCCACAATGAGCAGTTCTTC.

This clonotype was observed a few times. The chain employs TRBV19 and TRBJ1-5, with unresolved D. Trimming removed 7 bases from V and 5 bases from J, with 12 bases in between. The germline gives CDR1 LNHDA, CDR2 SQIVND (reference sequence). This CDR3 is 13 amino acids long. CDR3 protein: CASIGRGDQPQHF. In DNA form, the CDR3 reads TGTGCCAGTATAGGCCGAGGAGATCAGCCCCAGCATTTT.

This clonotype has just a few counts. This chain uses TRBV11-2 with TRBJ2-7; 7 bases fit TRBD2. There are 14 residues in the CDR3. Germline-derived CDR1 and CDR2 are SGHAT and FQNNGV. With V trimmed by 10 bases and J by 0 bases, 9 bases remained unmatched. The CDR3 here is CATMRRESSYEQYF. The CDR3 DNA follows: TGTGCCACTATGCGGCGGGAGAGCTCCTACGAGCAGTACTTC.

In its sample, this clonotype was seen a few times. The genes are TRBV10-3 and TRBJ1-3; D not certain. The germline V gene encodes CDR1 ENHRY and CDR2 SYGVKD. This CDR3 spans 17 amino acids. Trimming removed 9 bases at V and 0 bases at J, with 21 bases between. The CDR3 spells CAIVGPRVGDSGNTIYF. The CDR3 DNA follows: TGTGCCATAGTGGGCCCCCGAGTGGGCGACTCTGGAAACACCATATATTTT.

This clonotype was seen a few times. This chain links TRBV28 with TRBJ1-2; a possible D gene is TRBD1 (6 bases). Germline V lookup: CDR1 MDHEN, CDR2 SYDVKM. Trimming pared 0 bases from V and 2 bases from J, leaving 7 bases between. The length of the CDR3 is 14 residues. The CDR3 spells CASSLWGANYGYTF. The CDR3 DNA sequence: TGTGCCAGCAGTTTATGGGGGGCAAACTATGGCTACACCTTC.

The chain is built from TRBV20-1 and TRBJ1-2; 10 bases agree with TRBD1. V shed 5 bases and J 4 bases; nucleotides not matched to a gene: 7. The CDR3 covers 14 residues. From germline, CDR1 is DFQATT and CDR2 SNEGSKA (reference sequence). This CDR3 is CSALGQGSTYGYTF. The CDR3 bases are TGCAGTGCTCTGGGACAGGGGTCGACCTATGGCTACACCTTC.

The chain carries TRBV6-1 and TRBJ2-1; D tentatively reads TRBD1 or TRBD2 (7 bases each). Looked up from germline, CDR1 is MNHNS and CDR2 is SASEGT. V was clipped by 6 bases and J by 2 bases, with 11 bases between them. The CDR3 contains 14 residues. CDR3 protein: CASSQGGTYNEQFF. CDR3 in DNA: TGTGCCAGCAGCCAGGGGGGGACCTACAATGAGCAGTTCTTC.

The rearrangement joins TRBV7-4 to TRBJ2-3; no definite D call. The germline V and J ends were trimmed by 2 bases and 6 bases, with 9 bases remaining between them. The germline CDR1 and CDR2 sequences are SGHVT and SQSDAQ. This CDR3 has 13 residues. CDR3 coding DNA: TGTGCCAGCAGCTTACAGTCAGACGATACGCAGTATTTT. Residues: CASSLQSDDTQYF.

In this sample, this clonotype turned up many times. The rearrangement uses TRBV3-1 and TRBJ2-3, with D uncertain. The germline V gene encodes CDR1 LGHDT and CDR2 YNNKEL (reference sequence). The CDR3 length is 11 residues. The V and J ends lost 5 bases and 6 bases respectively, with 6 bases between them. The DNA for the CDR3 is TGTGCCAGCAGCGGACGGGATACGCAGTATTTT. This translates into CASSGRDTQYF.

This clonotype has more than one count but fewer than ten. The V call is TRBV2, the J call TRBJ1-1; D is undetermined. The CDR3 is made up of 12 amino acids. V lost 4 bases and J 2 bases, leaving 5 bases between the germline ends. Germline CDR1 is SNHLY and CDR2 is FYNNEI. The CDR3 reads CASSGSNTEAFF. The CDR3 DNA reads TGTGCCAGCAGTGGGAGCAACACTGAAGCTTTCTTT. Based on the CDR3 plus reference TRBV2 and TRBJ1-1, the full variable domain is EPEVTQTPSHQVTQMGQEVILRCVPISNHLYFYWYRQILGQKVEFLVSFYNNEISEKSEIFDDQFSVERPDGSNFTLKIRSTKLEDSAMYFCASSGSNTEAFFGQGTRLTVV.

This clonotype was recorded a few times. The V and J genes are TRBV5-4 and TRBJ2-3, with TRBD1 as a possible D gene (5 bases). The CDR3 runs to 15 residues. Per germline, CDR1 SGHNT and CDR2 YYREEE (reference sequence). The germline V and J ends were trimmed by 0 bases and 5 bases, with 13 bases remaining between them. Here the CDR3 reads CASSLVQGAIDTQYF. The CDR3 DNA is TGTGCCAGCAGCTTGGTTCAGGGTGCGATAGATACGCAGTATTTT.

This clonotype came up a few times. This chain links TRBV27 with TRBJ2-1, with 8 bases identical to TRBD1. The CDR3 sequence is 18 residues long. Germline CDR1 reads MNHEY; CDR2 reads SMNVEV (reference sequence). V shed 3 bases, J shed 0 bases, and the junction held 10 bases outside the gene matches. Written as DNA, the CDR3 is TGTGCCAGCAGTTTCCATAGGGGGACAGGAAGCTCCTACAATGAGCAGTTCTTC. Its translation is CASSFHRGTGSSYNEQFF.

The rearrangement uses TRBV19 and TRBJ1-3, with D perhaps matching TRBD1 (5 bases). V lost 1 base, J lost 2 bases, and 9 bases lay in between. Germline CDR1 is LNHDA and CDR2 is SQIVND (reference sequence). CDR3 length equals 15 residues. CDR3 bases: TGTGCCAGTAGTATAGGAGGGACGGCTGGAAACACCATATATTTT. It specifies CASSIGGTAGNTIYF.

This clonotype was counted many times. CDR3 loop: CASSPLDRDVGGQPQHF. The CDR3 nucleotides are TGTGCCAGCAGCCCATTAGACCGGGACGTAGGCGGTCAGCCCCAGCATTTT. The chain carries TRBV7-6 and TRBJ1-5, with a weak D call TRBD1 (5 bases). The CDR3 is 17 amino acids. Looked up from germline, CDR1 is SGHVS and CDR2 is FNYEAQ. The V end was cut by 5 bases, the J end by 6 bases, with 23 bases between.

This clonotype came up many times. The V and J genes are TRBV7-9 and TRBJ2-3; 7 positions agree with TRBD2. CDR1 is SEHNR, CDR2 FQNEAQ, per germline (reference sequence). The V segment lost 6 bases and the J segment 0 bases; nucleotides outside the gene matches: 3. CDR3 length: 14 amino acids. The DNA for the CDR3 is TGTGCCAGCAGTTTTAGCGGGAGCACAGATACGCAGTATTTT. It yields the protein CASSFSGSTDTQYF.

The CDR3 sequence: CATTDRGLGSGNTIYF. CDR3 nucleotide sequence: TGTGCCACCACGGACAGGGGGCTTGGCTCTGGAAACACCATATATTTT. The rearrangement links TRBV12-3 or TRBV12-4 to TRBJ1-3; the match to TRBD1 covers 11 bases. The CDR3 contains 16 residues. V shed 10 bases and J 0 bases; nucleotides not matched to a gene: 8.

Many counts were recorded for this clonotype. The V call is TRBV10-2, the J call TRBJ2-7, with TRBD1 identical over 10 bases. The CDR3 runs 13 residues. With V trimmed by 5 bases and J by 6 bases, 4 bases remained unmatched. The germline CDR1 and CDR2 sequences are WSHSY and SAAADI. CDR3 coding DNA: TGCGCCAGCAGTTTGGGACAGGGGACCGAGCAGTACTTC. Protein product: CASSLGQGTEQYF.

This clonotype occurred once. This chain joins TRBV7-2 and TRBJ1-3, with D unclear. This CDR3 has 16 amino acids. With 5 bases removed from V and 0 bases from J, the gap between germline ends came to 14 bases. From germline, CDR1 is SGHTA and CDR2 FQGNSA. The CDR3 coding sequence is TGTGCCAGCAGCCCCCTCGTCGGCAACTCTGGAAACACCATATATTTT. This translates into CASSPLVGNSGNTIYF. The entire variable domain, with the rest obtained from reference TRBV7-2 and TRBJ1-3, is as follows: GAGVSQSPSNKVTEKGKDVELRCDPISGHTALYWYRQSLGQGLEFLIYFQGNSAPDKSGLPSDRFSAERTGGSVSTLTIQRTQQEDSAVYLCASSPLVGNSGNTIYFGEGSWLTVV.

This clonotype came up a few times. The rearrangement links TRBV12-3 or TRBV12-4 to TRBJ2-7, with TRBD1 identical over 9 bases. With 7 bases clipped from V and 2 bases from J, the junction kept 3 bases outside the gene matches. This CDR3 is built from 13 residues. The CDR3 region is CASNRQGAYEQYF. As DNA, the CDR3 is TGTGCCAGCAACCGACAGGGGGCCTACGAGCAGTACTTC.

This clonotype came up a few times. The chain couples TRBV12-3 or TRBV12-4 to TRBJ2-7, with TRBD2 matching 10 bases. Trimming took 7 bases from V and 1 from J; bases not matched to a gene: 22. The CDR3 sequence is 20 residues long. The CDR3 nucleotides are TGTGCCAGCAAATTCGAGGAGGTTCTAGCGGGAGAATTCAGGTCCTACGAGCAGTACTTC. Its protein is CASKFEEVLAGEFRSYEQYF.

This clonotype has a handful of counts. The CDR3 DNA reads as TGCAGTGCTAGAGGGGACCCAACGGGCGAGACCCAGTACTTC. It encodes CSARGDPTGETQYF. The chain has TRBV20-1 and TRBJ2-5, with D perhaps given as TRBD1 or TRBD2 (5 bases each). CDR1 DFQATT and CDR2 SNEGSKA come from the germline V gene (reference sequence). This CDR3 has 14 residues. Trimming removed 1 base from V and 5 bases from J, with 14 bases in between.

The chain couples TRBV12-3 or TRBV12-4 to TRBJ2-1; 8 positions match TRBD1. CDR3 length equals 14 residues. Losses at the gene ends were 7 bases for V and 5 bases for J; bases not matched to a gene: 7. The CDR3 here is CASTIPGQDNEQFF. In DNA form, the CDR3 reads TGTGCCAGCACCATACCGGGACAGGACAATGAGCAGTTCTTC.

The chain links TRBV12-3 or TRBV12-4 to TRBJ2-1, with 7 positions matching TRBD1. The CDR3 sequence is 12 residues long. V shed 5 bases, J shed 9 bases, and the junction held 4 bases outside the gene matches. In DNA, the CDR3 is TGTGCCAGCAGTACACGACAGGGTGAGCAGTTCTTC. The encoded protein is CASSTRQGEQFF.

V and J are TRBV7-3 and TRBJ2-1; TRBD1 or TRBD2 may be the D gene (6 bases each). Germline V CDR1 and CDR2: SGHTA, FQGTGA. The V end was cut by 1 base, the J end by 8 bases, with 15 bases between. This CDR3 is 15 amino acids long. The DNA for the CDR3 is TGTGCCAGCAGCTTAATGGGGGGCAGGGGCCATGAGCAGTTCTTC. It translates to CASSLMGGRGHEQFF.

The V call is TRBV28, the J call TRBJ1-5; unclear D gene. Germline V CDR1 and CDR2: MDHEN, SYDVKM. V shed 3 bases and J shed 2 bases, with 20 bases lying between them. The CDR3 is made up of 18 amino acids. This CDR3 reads CASSFTKQPLIGNQPQHF. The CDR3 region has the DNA TGTGCCAGCAGTTTTACAAAGCAGCCTTTGATCGGCAATCAGCCCCAGCATTTT.